This entry describes one TCR beta chain. Libraries were prepared by immunoSEQ multiplex PCR; TCRdb keeps only in-frame clonotypes and omits some of them. The table records 410,000 or so clones, about 88% of them present only once. The source of the sample is a study of blood T cell repertoires in COVID-19. For the study at large: Researchers got acute and convalescent COVID-19 samples from the United States, Italy and Spain.

CDR3 size: 15 residues. Trimming shortened V by 2 bases and J by 0 bases, and 11 bases separated the two germline ends. Germline-derived CDR1 and CDR2 are SGHVS and FQNEAQ. The V gene is TRBV7-8, the J gene TRBJ2-7; TRBD2 might be the D (5 bases). The sequence came from a woman in her thirties or forties with COVID-19, enrolled during active disease. Material for sequencing was peripheral blood. The DNA for the CDR3 is TGTGCCAGCAGCTTACGAGGGTCTCCCTCCTACGAGCAGTACTTC. Protein product: CASSLRGSPSYEQYF. The entire variable domain, with the rest obtained from reference TRBV7-8 and TRBJ2-7, is as follows: GAGVSQSPRYKVAKRGQDVALRCDPISGHVSLFWYQQALGQGPEFLTYFQNEAQLDKSGLPSDRFFAERPEGSVSTLKIQRTQQEDSAVYLCASSLRGSPSYEQYFGPGTRLTVT.